These T cell receptor beta chains were read from a single sample in a study of blood T cells in healthy people across ages. One entry per CDR3 protein results from TCRdb running MiXCR on the 5' RACE reads. The table lists around 990,000 distinct CDR3 sequences, more than 30% of them singletons. Source material: blood. The origin of the receptors is a man younger than 35 in good health. CDR3s include the opening cysteine and the closing phenylalanine or tryptophan. The D gene is left open where the match is weak. Size is stated for part of the rows, as once, few or many counts, or as a class when the clone is expanded.

v_call	clone_size	d_call	j_call	cdr3_nt	cdr3_aa
TRBV5-1	few	NA	TRBJ2-3	TGCGCCAGCAGCTTGAGGACAGCTTTAACTAGCACAGATACGCAGTATTTT	CASSLRTALTSTDTQYF
TRBV9	NA	NA	TRBJ1-2	TGTGCCAGCAGCGCCGACCTCGGAGATCCTAACCCCTATGGCTACACCTTC	CASSADLGDPNPYGYTF
TRBV27	few	NA	TRBJ2-1	TGTGCCAGCAGTAGGCTAGCTGGCTCTGAGCAGTTCTTC	CASSRLAGSEQFF
TRBV9	few	NA	TRBJ1-4	TGTGCCAGCAGTCCCCAGGCGCATGCAACTAATGAAAAACTGTTTTTT	CASSPQAHATNEKLFF
TRBV9	few	TRBD2	TRBJ2-3	TGTGCCAGCAGCGAGCGGGGGAGCACTCATACGCAGTATTTT	CASSERGSTHTQYF
TRBV6-5	NA	NA	TRBJ2-5	TGTGCCAGCAGTTACTCCCAGGGGTTAGAGACCCAGTACTTC	CASSYSQGLETQYF
TRBV12-3/TRBV12-4	NA	NA	TRBJ2-5	TGTGCCAGCAGTTTCCCCGGGGGAGGTGCAGAGACCCAGTACTTC	CASSFPGGGAETQYF
TRBV19	few	NA	TRBJ2-7	TGTGCCAGTAGCCCCGGGGTAGGCTACGAGCAGTACTTC	CASSPGVGYEQYF
TRBV9	NA	NA	TRBJ1-4	TGTGCCAGCAGCCTAACGGGCATGACTAATGAAAAACTGTTTTTT	CASSLTGMTNEKLFF
TRBV2	NA	NA	TRBJ2-5	TGTGCCAGCAGTGAACAGAGCAGGGAGACCCAGTACTTC	CASSEQSRETQYF
TRBV4-1	NA	TRBD2	TRBJ2-3	TGCGCCAGCAGCCGATCCGGGACTAGCGATTTGGATACGCAGTATTTT	CASSRSGTSDLDTQYF
TRBV7-3	once	TRBD2	TRBJ2-3	TGTGCCAGCAGCCCGACTAGCGGTGCGACAGATACGCAGTATTTT	CASSPTSGATDTQYF
TRBV7-2	few	NA	TRBJ1-2	TGTGCCAGCAGCCTGGGGGGGGTCGAGGGCTACACCTTC	CASSLGGVEGYTF
TRBV28	once	NA	TRBJ2-2	TGTGCCAGCAACAACGGTCCAGGGGGAGGTGGGGAGCTGTTTTTT	CASNNGPGGGGELFF